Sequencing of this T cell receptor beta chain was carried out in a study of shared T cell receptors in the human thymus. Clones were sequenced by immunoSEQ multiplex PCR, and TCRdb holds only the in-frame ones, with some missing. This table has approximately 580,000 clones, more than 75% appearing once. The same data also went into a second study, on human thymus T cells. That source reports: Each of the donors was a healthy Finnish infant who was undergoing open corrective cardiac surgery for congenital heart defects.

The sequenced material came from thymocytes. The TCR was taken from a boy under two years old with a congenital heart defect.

CDR3 protein: CASSRVSSGNTIYF. In DNA form, the CDR3 reads TGTGCCAGCAGTCGGGTTAGCTCTGGAAACACCATATATTTT. The chain uses TRBV25-1 and TRBJ1-3; D is uncertain. Trimming took 5 bases from V and 0 from J, leaving 8 bases between them. The CDR3 loop spans 14 amino acids. Germline CDR1 MGHDK, CDR2 SYGVNS.